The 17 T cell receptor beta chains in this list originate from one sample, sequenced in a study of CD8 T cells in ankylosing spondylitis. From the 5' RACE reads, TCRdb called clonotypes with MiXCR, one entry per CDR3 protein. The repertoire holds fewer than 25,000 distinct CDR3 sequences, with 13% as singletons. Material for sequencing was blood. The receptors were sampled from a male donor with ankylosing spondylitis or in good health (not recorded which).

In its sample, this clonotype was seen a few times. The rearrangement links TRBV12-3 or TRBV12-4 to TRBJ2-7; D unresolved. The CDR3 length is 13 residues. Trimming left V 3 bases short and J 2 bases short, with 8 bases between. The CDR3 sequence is CASSFGRTYEQYF. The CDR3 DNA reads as TGTGCCAGCAGTTTCGGCAGGACCTACGAGCAGTACTTC.

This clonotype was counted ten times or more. The CDR3 loop is CASRSGTDSNQPQHF. The CDR3 DNA follows: TGCGCCAGCAGATCTGGGACAGATAGCAATCAGCCCCAGCATTTT. The chain combines TRBV5-1 with TRBJ1-5, with 7 positions matching TRBD1. The ends lost 5 bases at V and 0 bases at J; junction bases unmatched: 5. The CDR3 is made up of 15 amino acids. CDR1 and CDR2 (germline): SGHRS, YFSETQ.

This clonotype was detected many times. The CDR3 DNA reads TGTGCCAGCAGTGACCCGGGACAGGGACAATACGAGCAGTACTTC. Translated: CASSDPGQGQYEQYF. The chain recombines TRBV6-6 with TRBJ2-7, with TRBD1 identical over 9 bases. Germline values: CDR1 MNHNY, CDR2 SVGAGI (reference sequence). The CDR3 is made up of 15 amino acids. Germline trimming cut 5 bases from V and 4 bases from J; bases unmatched to any gene: 9.

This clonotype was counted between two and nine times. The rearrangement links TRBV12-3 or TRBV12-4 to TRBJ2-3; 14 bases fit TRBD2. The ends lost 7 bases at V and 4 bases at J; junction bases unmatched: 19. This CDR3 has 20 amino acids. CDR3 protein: CASTLRGTGTSGRRPDTQYF. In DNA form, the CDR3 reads TGTGCCAGCACTCTACGGGGCACCGGGACTAGCGGGAGACGTCCAGATACGCAGTATTTT.

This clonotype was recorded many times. The CDR3 region is CASSPGGLNQPQHF. CDR3 in DNA: TGCGCCAGCAGCCCAGGGGGGTTAAATCAGCCCCAGCATTTT. The rearrangement joins TRBV5-1 to TRBJ1-5; 7 bases are shared with TRBD1. The CDR3 consists of 14 residues. From germline, CDR1 is SGHRS and CDR2 YFSETQ. Trimming removed 4 bases from V and 4 bases from J; junction bases left unmatched: 5.

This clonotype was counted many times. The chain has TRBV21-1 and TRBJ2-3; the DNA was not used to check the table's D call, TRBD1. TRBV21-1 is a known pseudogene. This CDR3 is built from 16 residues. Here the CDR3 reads CASSKAPGSATDTQYF. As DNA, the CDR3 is TGTGCCAGCAGCAAAGCCCCCGGGAGTGCGACAGATACGCAGTATTTT.

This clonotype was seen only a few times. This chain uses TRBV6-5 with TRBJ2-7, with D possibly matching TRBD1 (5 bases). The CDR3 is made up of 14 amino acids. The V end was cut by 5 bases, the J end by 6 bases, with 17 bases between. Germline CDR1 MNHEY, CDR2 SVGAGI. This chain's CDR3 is CASSEDDSGFEQYF. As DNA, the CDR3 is TGTGCCAGCAGTGAGGATGACAGTGGTTTCGAGCAGTACTTC.

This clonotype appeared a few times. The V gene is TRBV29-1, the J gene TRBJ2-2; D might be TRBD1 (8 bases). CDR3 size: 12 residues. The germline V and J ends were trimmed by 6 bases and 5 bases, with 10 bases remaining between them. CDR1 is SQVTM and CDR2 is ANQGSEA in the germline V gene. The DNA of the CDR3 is TGCAGCGTACAGGGGGGGACCGGGGAGCTGTTTTTT. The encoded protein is CSVQGGTGELFF.

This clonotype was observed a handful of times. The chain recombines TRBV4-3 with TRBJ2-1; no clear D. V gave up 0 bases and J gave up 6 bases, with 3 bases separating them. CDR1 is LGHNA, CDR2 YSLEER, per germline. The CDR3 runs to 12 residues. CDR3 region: CASSQEGNEQFF. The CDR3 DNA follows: TGCGCCAGCAGCCAAGAGGGCAATGAGCAGTTCTTC.

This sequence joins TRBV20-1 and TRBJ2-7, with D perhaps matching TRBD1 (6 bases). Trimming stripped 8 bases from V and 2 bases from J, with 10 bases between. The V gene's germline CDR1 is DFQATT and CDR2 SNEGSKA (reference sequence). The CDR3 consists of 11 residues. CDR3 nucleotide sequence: TGCAGTAGGGGGTCAACCTACGAGCAGTACTTC. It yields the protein CSRGSTYEQYF.

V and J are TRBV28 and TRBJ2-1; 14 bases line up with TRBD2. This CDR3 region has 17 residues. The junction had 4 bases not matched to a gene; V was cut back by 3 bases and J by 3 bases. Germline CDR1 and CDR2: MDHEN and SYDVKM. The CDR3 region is CASSLTSGRGYYNEQFF. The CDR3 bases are TGTGCCAGCAGTTTGACTAGCGGGAGGGGATACTACAATGAGCAGTTCTTC.

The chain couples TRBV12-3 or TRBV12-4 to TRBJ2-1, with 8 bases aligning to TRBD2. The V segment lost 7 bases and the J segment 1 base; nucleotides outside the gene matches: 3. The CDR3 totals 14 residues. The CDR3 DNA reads TGTGCCAGCAAGCGGGAGAGGTCCTACAATGAGCAGTTCTTC. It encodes CASKRERSYNEQFF.

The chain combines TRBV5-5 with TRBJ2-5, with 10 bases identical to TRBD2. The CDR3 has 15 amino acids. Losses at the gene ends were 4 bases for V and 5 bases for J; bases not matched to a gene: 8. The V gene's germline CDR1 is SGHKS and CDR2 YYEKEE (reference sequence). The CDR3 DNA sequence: TGTGCCAGCAGCCCGGGACTAGCGCATATTGAGACCCAGTACTTC. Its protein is CASSPGLAHIETQYF.

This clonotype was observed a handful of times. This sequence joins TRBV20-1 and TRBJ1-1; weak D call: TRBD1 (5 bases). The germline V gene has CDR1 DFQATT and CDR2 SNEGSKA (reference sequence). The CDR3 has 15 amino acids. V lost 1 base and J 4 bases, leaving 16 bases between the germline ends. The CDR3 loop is CSARGGPKGVTEAFF. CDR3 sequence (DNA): TGCAGTGCTAGAGGCGGGCCCAAAGGGGTCACTGAAGCTTTCTTT.

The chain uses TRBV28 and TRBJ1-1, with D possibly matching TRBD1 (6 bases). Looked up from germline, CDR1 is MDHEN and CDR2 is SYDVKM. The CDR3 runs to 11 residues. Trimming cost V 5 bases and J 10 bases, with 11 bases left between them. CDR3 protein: CASSQGHLAFF. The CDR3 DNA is TGTGCCAGCAGTCAGGGACACCTAGCTTTCTTT.

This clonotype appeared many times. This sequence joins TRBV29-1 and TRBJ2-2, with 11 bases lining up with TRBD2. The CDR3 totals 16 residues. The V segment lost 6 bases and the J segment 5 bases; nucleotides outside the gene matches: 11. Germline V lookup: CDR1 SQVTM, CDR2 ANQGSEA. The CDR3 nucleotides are TGCAGCGTAGGACTAGCGGGTGATGTGGGTACCGGGGAGCTGTTTTTT. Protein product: CSVGLAGDVGTGELFF.

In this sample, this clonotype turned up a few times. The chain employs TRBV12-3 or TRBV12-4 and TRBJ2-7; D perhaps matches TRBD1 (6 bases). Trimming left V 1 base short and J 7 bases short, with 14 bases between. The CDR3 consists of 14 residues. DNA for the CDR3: TGTGCCAGCAGTTTAGGGCAGGGGATAAGGGAGCAGTACTTC. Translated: CASSLGQGIREQYF.